This TCR beta chain was sequenced for a study of T cells in Graves' hyperthyroidism and ophthalmopathy. From RNA transcripts, TCR beta CDR3 regions were amplified. When the TCR CDR3 underwent first-round RT-PCR, the HTBI primer set was used. TCRdb fed the multiplex PCR reads into MiXCR, producing one record per CDR3 protein. The sample has roughly 600,000 distinct CDR3 sequences; around 15% are singletons. As regards this clonotype: Since a much larger clone is just one base distant, this may be a read error.

There are 15 residues in the CDR3. Germline V gene sequence: CDR1 MDHEN, CDR2 SYDVKM. This chain links TRBV28 with TRBJ2-7; TRBD2 is a possible D gene (5 bases). The sample taken for sequencing was blood. The sequence was collected from a woman aged 45 to 65 with Graves' ophthalmopathy. CDR3 nucleotides: TGTGCCAGCGGTTTCAGTAGCGTTAGCTCCTACGAGCAGTACTTC. It specifies CASGFSSVSSYEQYF.